These 15 T cell receptor beta chains were all obtained from the same sample, sequenced in a study of immune evolution from preneoplasia to lung adenocarcinoma. Method: immunoSEQ multiplex PCR; TCRdb's copy keeps in-frame clones and lacks some. The profile covers about 10,000 clones, with roughly 74% appearing a single time and 4% to 5.5% taken by the ten largest. Input material: FFPE minimally invasive lung adenocarcinoma tissue. Source of these receptors: a person between 65 and 80 years old with lung adenocarcinoma.

This chain uses TRBV30 with TRBJ1-2; D possibly corresponds to TRBD1 (5 bases). Trimming removed 3 bases from V and 5 bases from J, with 19 bases in between. The CDR3 loop spans 15 amino acids. Per the germline V gene, CDR1 is GTSNPN and CDR2 is SVGIG (reference sequence). The CDR3 protein is CAWREYYRLGYGYTF. CDR3 in DNA: TGTGCCTGGAGAGAATATTACAGGTTGGGGTATGGCTACACCTTC.

In its sample, this clone was seen once. This chain links TRBV9 with TRBJ2-1; 10 bases fit TRBD2. Looked up from germline, CDR1 is SGDLS and CDR2 is YYNGEE. The J segment lost 14 bases and the V segment lost 3 bases, leaving 11 bases of the junction unmatched. This CDR3 comprises 14 residues. The CDR3 DNA reads TGTGCCAGCAGCGAGACCGTAGCGGGGGGACTTGAGTTCTTC. Amino acids: CASSETVAGGLEFF.

This clone was counted once. For the CDR3, the DNA is TGTGCCAGCAGCTACAGCTTCTACGAGCAGTACTTC. Its translation is CASSYSFYEQYF. The chain uses TRBV14 and TRBJ2-7; D unresolved. Trimming took 5 bases from V and 3 from J, leaving 8 bases between them. Germline V gene lookup returns CDR1 SGHDN and CDR2 FVKESK. CDR3 length: 12 amino acids.

The chain links TRBV5-1 to TRBJ1-1; D perhaps matches TRBD1 (5 bases). The CDR3 contains 13 residues. Germline V lookup: CDR1 SGHRS, CDR2 YFSETQ. V shed 0 bases and J shed 3 bases, with 6 bases lying between them. The CDR3 region has the DNA TGCGCCAGCAGCTTGGACAGGTACACTGAAGCTTTCTTT. It encodes CASSLDRYTEAFF.

This clone was detected only a few times. One end of the junction is discordant with germline, which a read error may explain. The chain has TRBV11-3 and TRBJ2-4; D is unclear. Germline V gene lookup returns CDR1 SGHNT and CDR2 YENEEA. The CDR3 spans 8 residues. The CDR3 reads CASSFHYF. As DNA, the CDR3 is TGTGCCAGCAGTTTTCACTACTTC.

The gene calls are TRBV21-1 and TRBJ1-1. TRBV21-1 is recorded as a pseudogene. The CDR3 has 12 residues. Here the CDR3 reads CASIPRATEAFF. CDR3 coding DNA: TGTGCCAGCATCCCGAGGGCGACTGAAGCTTTCTTT.

This clone was observed a few times. The chain employs TRBV7-2 and TRBJ1-3, with D possibly matching TRBD1 (6 bases). CDR1 and CDR2 (germline): SGHTA, FQGNSA. Trimming left V 1 base short and J 8 bases short, with 15 bases between. CDR3 length: 15 residues. CDR3 protein: CASSLGVYGGDTIYF. The CDR3, as DNA: TGTGCCAGCAGCTTAGGTGTATACGGGGGCGACACCATATATTTT.

V and J are TRBV2 and TRBJ2-1, with a tentative D call TRBD2 (6 bases). The CDR3 totals 15 residues. Germline V gene data show CDR1 as SNHLY and CDR2 as FYNNEI. Trimming cost V 4 bases and J 8 bases, with 18 bases left between them. CDR3 residues: CASSGRTIRGDEQFF. Here the CDR3 DNA reads TGTGCCAGCAGTGGGAGGACTATCCGCGGGGATGAGCAGTTCTTC. Filled out from reference TRBV2 and TRBJ2-1, the complete variable domain reads EPEVTQTPSHQVTQMGQEVILRCVPISNHLYFYWYRQILGQKVEFLVSFYNNEISEKSEIFDDQFSVERPDGSNFTLKIRSTKLEDSAMYFCASSGRTIRGDEQFFGPGTRLTVL.

V gene TRBV4-1 combines with J gene TRBJ2-5; 8 nucleotides line up with TRBD1. V lost 0 bases and J lost 11; bases outside the gene matches: 17. Germline values: CDR1 MGHRA, CDR2 YSYEKL. This CDR3 is 17 amino acids long. Here the CDR3 reads CASSQDKGTGGSREQYF. The CDR3 region has the DNA TGCGCCAGCAGCCAAGATAAGGGCACAGGGGGGAGCAGGGAGCAGTACTTC.

This clone was picked up a small number of times. The chain has TRBV6-5 and TRBJ2-3; D tentatively reads TRBD1 or TRBD2 (5 bases each). CDR1 and CDR2 from the germline V gene are MNHEY and SVGAGI. CDR3 size: 12 residues. The CDR3 loop reads CAVAALRGTQYF. The CDR3, as DNA: TGTGCAGTGGCGGCCCTGAGGGGTACGCAGTATTTT.

The CDR3 is CASSRDFTDTQYF. In DNA, the CDR3 is TGTGCCAGCAGCCGGGACTTCACAGATACGCAGTATTTT. V is TRBV6-4 and J is TRBJ2-3; maybe TRBD2 (6 bases). The CDR3 sequence is 13 residues long. With 6 bases removed from V and 2 bases from J, the gap between germline ends came to 9 bases. Germline lookup yields CDR1 MRHNA and CDR2 SNTAGT.

In its sample, this clone was seen a few times. The genes are TRBV15 and TRBJ2-5, with D unresolved. Germline V CDR1 and CDR2: LNHNV, YYDKDF (reference sequence). The CDR3 runs to 14 residues. The V end was cut by 5 bases, the J end by 0 bases, with 10 bases between. For the CDR3, the DNA is TGTGCCACCAGCCGCAAGACCAACCAAGAGACCCAGTACTTC. Encoded protein: CATSRKTNQETQYF. The entire variable domain, with the rest obtained from reference TRBV15 and TRBJ2-5, is as follows: DAMVIQNPRYQVTQFGKPVTLSCSQTLNHNVMYWYQQKSSQAPKLLFHYYDKDFNNEADTPDNFQSRRPNTSFCFLDIRSPGLGDTAMYLCATSRKTNQETQYFGPGTRLLVL.

The chain carries TRBV6-5 and TRBJ2-1; D unclear. Germline V gene sequence: CDR1 MNHEY, CDR2 SVGAGI. The CDR3 is 12 residues long. Deletions cut 6 bases from V and 9 bases from J, with 12 bases between. CDR3 loop: CASRGLVSEQFF. CDR3 nucleotides: TGTGCCAGCAGGGGTCTAGTGAGTGAGCAGTTCTTC.

The J gene is TRBJ2-7, the V gene TRBV19, with 9 bases lining up with TRBD1. Germline V gene lookup returns CDR1 LNHDA and CDR2 SQIVND (reference sequence). CDR3 length equals 16 residues. V gave up 5 bases and J gave up 3 bases; unmatched junction bases: 11. The DNA for the CDR3 is TGTGCCAGTAGTCTGAGGACAGGGGTCGCATTCTACGAGCAGTACTTC. This encodes CASSLRTGVAFYEQYF.

The chain employs TRBV2 and TRBJ2-3, with unresolved D. The CDR3 sequence is 14 residues long. The germline gives CDR1 SNHLY, CDR2 FYNNEI. V was trimmed by 4 bases and J by 2 bases, leaving 10 bases between them. CDR3 protein: CASSATGYTDTQYF. CDR3 coding DNA: TGTGCCAGCAGTGCAACGGGTTACACAGATACGCAGTATTTT.